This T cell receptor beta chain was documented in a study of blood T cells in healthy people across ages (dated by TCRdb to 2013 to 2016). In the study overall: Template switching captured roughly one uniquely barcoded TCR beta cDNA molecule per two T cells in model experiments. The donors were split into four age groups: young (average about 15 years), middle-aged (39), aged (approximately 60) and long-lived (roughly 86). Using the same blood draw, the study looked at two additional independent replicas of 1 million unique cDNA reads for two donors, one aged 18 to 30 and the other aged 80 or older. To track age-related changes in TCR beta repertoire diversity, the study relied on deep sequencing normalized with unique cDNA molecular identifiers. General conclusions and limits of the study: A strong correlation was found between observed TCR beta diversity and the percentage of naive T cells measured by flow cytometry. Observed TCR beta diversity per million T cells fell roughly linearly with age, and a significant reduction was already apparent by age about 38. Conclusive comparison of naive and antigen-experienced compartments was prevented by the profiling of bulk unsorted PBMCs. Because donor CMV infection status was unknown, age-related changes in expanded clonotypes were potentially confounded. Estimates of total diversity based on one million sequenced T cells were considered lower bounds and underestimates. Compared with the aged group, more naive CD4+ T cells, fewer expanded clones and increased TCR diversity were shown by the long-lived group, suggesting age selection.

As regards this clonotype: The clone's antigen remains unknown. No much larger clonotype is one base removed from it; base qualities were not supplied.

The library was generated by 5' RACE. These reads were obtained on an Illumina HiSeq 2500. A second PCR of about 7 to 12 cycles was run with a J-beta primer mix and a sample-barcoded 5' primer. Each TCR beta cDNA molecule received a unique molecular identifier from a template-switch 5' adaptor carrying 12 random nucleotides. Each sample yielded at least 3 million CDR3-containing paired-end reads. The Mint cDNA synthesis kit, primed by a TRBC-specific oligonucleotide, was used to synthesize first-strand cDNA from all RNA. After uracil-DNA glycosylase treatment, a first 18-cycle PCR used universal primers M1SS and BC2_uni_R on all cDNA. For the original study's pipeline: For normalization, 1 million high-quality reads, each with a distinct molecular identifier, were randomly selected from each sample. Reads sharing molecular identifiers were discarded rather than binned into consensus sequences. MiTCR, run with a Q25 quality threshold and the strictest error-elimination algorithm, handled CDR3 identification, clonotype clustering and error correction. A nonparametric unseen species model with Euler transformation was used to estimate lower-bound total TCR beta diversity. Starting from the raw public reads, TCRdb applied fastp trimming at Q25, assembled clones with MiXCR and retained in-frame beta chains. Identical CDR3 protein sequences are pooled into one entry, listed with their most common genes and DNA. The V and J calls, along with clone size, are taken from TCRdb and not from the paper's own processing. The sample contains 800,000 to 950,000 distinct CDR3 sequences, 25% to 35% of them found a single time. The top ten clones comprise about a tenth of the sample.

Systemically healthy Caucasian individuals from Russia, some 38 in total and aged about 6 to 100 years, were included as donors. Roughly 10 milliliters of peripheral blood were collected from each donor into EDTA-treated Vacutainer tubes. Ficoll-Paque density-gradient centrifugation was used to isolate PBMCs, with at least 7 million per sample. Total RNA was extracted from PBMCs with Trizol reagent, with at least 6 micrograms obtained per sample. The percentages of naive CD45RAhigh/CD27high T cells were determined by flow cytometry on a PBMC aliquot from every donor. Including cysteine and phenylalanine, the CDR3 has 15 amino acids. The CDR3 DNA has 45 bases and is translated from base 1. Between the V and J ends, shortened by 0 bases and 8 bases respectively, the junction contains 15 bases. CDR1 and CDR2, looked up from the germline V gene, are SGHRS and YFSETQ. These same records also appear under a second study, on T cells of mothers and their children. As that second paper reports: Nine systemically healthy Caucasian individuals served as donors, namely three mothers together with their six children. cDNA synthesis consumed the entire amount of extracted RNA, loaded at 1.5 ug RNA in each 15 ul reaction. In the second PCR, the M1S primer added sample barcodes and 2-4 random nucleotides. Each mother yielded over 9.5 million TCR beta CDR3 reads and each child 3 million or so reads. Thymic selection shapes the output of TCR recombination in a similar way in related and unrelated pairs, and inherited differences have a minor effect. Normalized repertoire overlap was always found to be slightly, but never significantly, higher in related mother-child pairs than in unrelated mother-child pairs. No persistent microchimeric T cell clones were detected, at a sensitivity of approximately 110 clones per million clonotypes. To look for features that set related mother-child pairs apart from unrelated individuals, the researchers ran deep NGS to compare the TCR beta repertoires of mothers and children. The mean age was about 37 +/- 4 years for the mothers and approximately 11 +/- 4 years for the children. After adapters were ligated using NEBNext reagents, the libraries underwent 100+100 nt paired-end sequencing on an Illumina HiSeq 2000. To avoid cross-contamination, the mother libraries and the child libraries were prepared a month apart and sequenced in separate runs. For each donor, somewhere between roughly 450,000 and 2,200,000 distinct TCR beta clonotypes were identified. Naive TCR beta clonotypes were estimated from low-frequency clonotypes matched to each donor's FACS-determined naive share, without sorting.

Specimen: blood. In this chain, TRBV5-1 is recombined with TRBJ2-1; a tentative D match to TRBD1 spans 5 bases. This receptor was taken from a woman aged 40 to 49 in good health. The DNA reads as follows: TGCGCCAGCAGCTTGGCAAGGGGCTCGGTGGATGAGCAGTTCTTC. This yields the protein CASSLARGSVDEQFF.